This section outlines one T cell receptor (beta chain) sequence together with its context. Germline CDR1 is MNHEY and CDR2 is SMNVEV (reference sequence). Deletions cut 0 bases from V and 0 bases from J, with 9 bases between. The CDR3 is made up of 16 amino acids. From the 5' RACE reads, TCRdb called clonotypes with MiXCR, one entry per CDR3 protein. The sample has over 150,000 distinct CDR3 sequences; around 13% are singletons. These data are taken from a study of CD8 T cells in ankylosing spondylitis. The source is a male donor with ankylosing spondylitis or in good health (not recorded which). The sequenced sample consisted of blood, either unsorted or a sorted T cell fraction (not recorded which). The chain has TRBV27 and TRBJ2-1, with TRBD2 as a possible D gene (6 bases). The CDR3 loop reads CASSLSASVSYNEQFF. The CDR3 DNA follows: TGTGCCAGCAGTTTATCCGCTAGCGTCTCCTACAATGAGCAGTTCTTC.